This T cell receptor beta chain was sequenced in a study of blood T cell repertoires in COVID-19. Libraries were prepared by immunoSEQ multiplex PCR; TCRdb keeps only in-frame clonotypes and omits some of them. The table lists over 90,000 clones, about 86% of them singletons. The CDR3 is made up of 15 amino acids. CDR1 is SGHRS, CDR2 YFSETQ, per germline. Trimming pared 0 bases from V and 0 bases from J, leaving 9 bases between. The rearrangement uses TRBV5-1 and TRBJ1-2; D is ambiguous. Sequences were obtained from peripheral blood. The receptor's source is a woman aged 60 to 75 in a cohort sampled during active or convalescent COVID-19. CDR3 sequence reads: CASSLEPVANYGYTF. The CDR3 nucleotides are TGCGCCAGCAGCTTGGAACCGGTCGCTAACTATGGCTACACCTTC.